Only a few counts were recorded for the clone carrying this T cell receptor beta chain. These data originate in a study of regulatory T cells in long-lasting Graves disease. In building TCR beta libraries, iRepertoire HTBI primers were used together with Arm-PCR of CDR3 regions. In TCRdb, the multiplex PCR reads were re-called with MiXCR into one record per CDR3 protein. The repertoire holds 400,000 to 450,000 distinct CDR3 sequences, around 14% seen once, with approximately 15% in the top ten. The CDR3 runs 14 residues. V shed 5 bases and J 8 bases; nucleotides not matched to a gene: 7. The V gene's germline CDR1 is PRHDT and CDR2 FYEKMQ (reference sequence). Time point indicated: newly diagnosed GD, antithyroid drugs for less than 3 months. PBMCs were the source of the RNA used for TCR sequencing. The same specimen was also included in a second study, on T cells in Graves' hyperthyroidism and ophthalmopathy.

This sequence joins TRBV13 and TRBJ1-4, with 8 positions matching TRBD1. The sample consisted of peripheral blood mononuclear cells (PBMCs), taken at new diagnosis, from a patient treated with antithyroid drugs. The receptor comes from a woman aged 25 to 39 with Graves disease. The CDR3 region is CASSVGQGGEKLFF. The CDR3 region has the DNA TGTGCCAGCAGCGTCGGACAGGGAGGGGAAAAACTGTTTTTT.